One sample yielded the 8 T cell receptor beta chains listed below, sequenced in a study of T cells in Graves' hyperthyroidism and ophthalmopathy. TCR beta CDR3 regions were amplified from RNA transcripts. The primer set for the first-round RT-PCR of the TCR CDR3 was HTBI. One entry per CDR3 protein results from TCRdb running MiXCR on the multiplex PCR reads. The repertoire holds around 350,000 distinct CDR3 sequences, with 15% to 17% as singletons. The sequenced sample was blood. These TCRs come from a woman between 18 and 29 years old with Graves' hyperthyroidism that later progressed to Graves' ophthalmopathy.

There are a few counts of this clonotype. This chain uses TRBV19 with TRBJ2-1, with unresolved D. CDR3 length: 16 amino acids. From germline, CDR1 is LNHDA and CDR2 SQIVND (reference sequence). Trimming removed 0 bases from V and 6 bases from J, with 15 bases in between. As DNA, the CDR3 is TGTGCCAGTAGTATAGATAGAGATCGAACCCTCAATGAGCAGTTCTTC. Amino acid sequence: CASSIDRDRTLNEQFF.

This clonotype was seen a few times. This chain joins TRBV3-1 and TRBJ1-3; no clear D. Germline V gene data show CDR1 as LGHDT and CDR2 as YNNKEL (reference sequence). Trimming stripped 4 bases from V and 4 bases from J, with 8 bases between. The CDR3 spans 13 residues. The CDR3 region is CASSLQDGNTIYF. The CDR3 nucleotides are TGTGCCAGCAGCCTCCAAGACGGAAACACCATATATTTT.

This clonotype was found many times. The V and J genes are TRBV7-9 and TRBJ1-1, with unresolved D. This CDR3 has 14 amino acids. CDR1 SEHNR and CDR2 FQNEAQ come from the germline V gene (reference sequence). Trimming shortened V by 5 bases and J by 0 bases, and 10 bases separated the two germline ends. This chain's CDR3 is CASSPSRLNTEAFF. The CDR3 DNA reads TGTGCCAGCAGCCCTTCTCGACTGAACACTGAAGCTTTCTTT.

This clonotype was observed at least ten times. The J gene is TRBJ2-7, the V gene TRBV4-1; 9 bases match TRBD2. The J segment lost 6 bases and the V segment lost 1 base, leaving 4 bases of the junction unmatched. The CDR3 runs to 14 residues. CDR1 is MGHRA and CDR2 is YSYEKL in the germline V gene. The CDR3 DNA sequence: TGCGCCAGCAGCCAAGGGGGACTAGCCGGCGAGCAGTACTTC. It codes for CASSQGGLAGEQYF.

This clonotype was seen a few times. This sequence joins TRBV5-4 and TRBJ2-5; D is possibly TRBD1 or TRBD2 (6 bases each). The CDR3 loop spans 13 amino acids. Per germline, CDR1 SGHNT and CDR2 YYREEE (reference sequence). V was trimmed by 2 bases and J by 6 bases, leaving 11 bases between them. The CDR3 DNA reads TGTGCCAGCAGCTTTACGGGGGCGAAGACCCAGTACTTC. Protein product: CASSFTGAKTQYF.

This clonotype was observed many times. This rearrangement joins TRBV6-1 to TRBJ2-5; the D is unclear. V was shortened by 4 bases and J by 3 bases, with 6 bases between the two germline ends. The V gene's germline CDR1 is MNHNS and CDR2 SASEGT. This CDR3 region has 12 residues. Written as DNA, the CDR3 is TGTGCCAGCAGTGTCCCGAAAGAGACCCAGTACTTC. Its protein is CASSVPKETQYF.

The chain couples TRBV27 to TRBJ2-1; 11 bases are shared with TRBD2. Per germline, CDR1 MNHEY and CDR2 SMNVEV (reference sequence). The V and J ends lost 6 bases and 6 bases, in that order; junction bases with no gene match: 7. The CDR3 spans 15 residues. For the CDR3, the DNA is TGTGCCAGCAGCCGGCGGACTAGCGGGTCCAATGAGCAGTTCTTC. Its protein product is CASSRRTSGSNEQFF.

The table lists this clonotype with a few counts. This sequence joins TRBV28 and TRBJ2-3; D call uncertain. CDR3 length equals 14 residues. Deletions cut 5 bases from V and 3 bases from J, with 12 bases between. Germline assignment: CDR1 MDHEN and CDR2 SYDVKM. CDR3 nucleotide sequence: TGTGCCAGCAGTCAGGTCACCTCGACAGATACGCAGTATTTT. Protein sequence: CASSQVTSTDTQYF.